The subject of this entry is one T cell receptor beta chain. Antigen unknown. The CDR3 extends over 16 amino acids. V was clipped by 0 bases and J by 1 base; unmatched bases: 2. CDR1 is MRHNA and CDR2 is SNTAGT in the germline V gene. 5'RACE primed at constant segments yielded TCR alpha and TCR beta cDNA libraries bearing sample barcodes and UMIs. TCRdb re-called the 5' RACE reads through MiXCR, storing one row per CDR3 protein. Found here are hundreds of thousands of distinct CDR3 sequences, about an eighth of them singletons; the top ten hold 20% to 25%. This specimen comes from a study of T-cell memory formation after mild COVID-19. For the study at large: Clusters of TCRs were largely donor specific. Study-wide points: Clones that contracted clustered mainly in CM and EM if CD4+ and in EMRA if CD8+. Some clones that responded turned up in pre-infection memory, which suggests that cross-reactive memory joined in.

Sequenced sample: PBMCs or a T cell subset sorted from them (not recorded which). This receptor was identified in a man in his late teens or twenties who had mild COVID-19 (a few samples of this study predate the infection). Cell type and time point are not known. The V gene is TRBV6-4, the J gene TRBJ2-5, with 10 nucleotides matching TRBD2. The CDR3 loop is CASSDSERGGQETQYF. The CDR3 coding sequence is TGTGCCAGCAGTGACTCCGAGCGGGGGGGCCAAGAGACCCAGTACTTC.